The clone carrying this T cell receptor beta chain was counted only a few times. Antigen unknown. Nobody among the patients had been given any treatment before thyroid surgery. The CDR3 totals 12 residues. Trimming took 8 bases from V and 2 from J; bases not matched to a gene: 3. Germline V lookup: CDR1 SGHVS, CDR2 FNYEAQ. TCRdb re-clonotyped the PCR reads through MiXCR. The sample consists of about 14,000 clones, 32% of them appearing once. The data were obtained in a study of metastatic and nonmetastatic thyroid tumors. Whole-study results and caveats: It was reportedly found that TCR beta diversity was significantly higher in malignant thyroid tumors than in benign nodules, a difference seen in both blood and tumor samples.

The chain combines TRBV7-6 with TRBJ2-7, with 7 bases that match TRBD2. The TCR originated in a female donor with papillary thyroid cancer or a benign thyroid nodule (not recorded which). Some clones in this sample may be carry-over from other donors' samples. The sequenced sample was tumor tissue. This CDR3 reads CASGGGTYEQYF. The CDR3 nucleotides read TGTGCCAGCGGGGGGGGGACCTACGAGCAGTACTTC. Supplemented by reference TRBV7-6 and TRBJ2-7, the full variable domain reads GAGVSQSPRYKVTKRGQDVALRCDPISGHVSLYWYRQALGQGPEFLTYFNYEAQQDKSGLPNDRFSAERPEGSISTLTIQRTEQRDSAMYRCASGGGTYEQYFGPGTRLTVT.